The subject of this entry is one TCR beta chain. The identical CDR3 is also encoded by other nucleotide sequences in the sample. Source study methods: Reference gene primer amplification gave nucleated cell count estimates. Using immunoSEQ multiplex PCR, the repertoire was profiled, and TCRdb retains in-frame clones only, with some absent. The V and J calls and clone size were taken over from that table, and D and trimming were inferred from the DNA. The repertoire holds 250,000 or so clones, with 70% to 90% as singletons. These data originate in a study of blood T cell repertoires in COVID-19. Study as a whole: Samples taken during acute and convalescent COVID-19 were collected in the United States, Italy and Spain. Sample material is recorded as cDNA or gDNA derived from T cells, B-cell-depleted T cells, or PBMCs.

Deletions cut 3 bases from V and 6 bases from J, with 7 bases between. This CDR3 is 11 amino acids long. Germline CDR1 is DFQATT and CDR2 is SNEGSKA (reference sequence). Sequencing was carried out using peripheral blood. This receptor was identified in a woman aged 25 to 39 with acute or convalescent COVID-19. This chain connects TRBV20-1 to TRBJ2-3, with unresolved D. The CDR3 bases are TGCAGTGCTAGTCCCGTGGATACGCAGTATTTT. This gives the protein CSASPVDTQYF.